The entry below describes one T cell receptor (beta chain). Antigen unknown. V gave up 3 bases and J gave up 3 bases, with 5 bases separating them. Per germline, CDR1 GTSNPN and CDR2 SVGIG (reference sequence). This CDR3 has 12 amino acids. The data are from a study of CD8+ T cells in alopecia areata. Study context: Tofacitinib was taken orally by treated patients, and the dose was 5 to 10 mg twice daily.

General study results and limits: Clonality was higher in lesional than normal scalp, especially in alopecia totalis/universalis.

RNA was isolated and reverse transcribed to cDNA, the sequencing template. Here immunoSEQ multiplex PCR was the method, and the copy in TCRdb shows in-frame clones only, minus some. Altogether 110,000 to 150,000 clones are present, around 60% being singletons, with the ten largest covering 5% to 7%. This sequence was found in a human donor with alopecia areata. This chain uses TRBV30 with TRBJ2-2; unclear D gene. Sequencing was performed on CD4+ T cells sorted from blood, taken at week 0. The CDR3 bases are TGTGCCTGGAGCTCTGACACCGGGGAGCTGTTTTTT. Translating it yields CAWSSDTGELFF.